This passage covers 12 T cell receptor beta chains from one sample sequenced in a study of CD8 T cells in ankylosing spondylitis. TCRdb ran MiXCR on the 5' RACE reads and lists one entry per CDR3 protein. The table lists about 250,000 distinct CDR3 sequences, 32% of them singletons. Source material: blood, either unsorted or a sorted T cell fraction (not recorded which). The receptors were gathered from a male donor with ankylosing spondylitis or in good health (not recorded which).

This chain uses TRBV20-1 with TRBJ2-5, with D perhaps TRBD1 or TRBD2 (6 bases each). CDR3 length: 16 residues. The V end lost 3 bases, the J end lost 4 bases, and 21 bases lay between the germline ends. Germline V lookup: CDR1 DFQATT, CDR2 SNEGSKA (reference sequence). The CDR3 reads CSARRGVPQVGETQYF. The CDR3 DNA follows: TGCAGTGCTAGGAGGGGGGTCCCGCAAGTGGGAGAGACCCAGTACTTC.

The gene calls are TRBV27 and TRBJ1-5; D call uncertain. Looked up from germline, CDR1 is MNHEY and CDR2 is SMNVEV (reference sequence). V was clipped by 5 bases and J by 2 bases, with 4 bases between them. The CDR3 loop spans 12 amino acids. The CDR3 loop reads CASSMGNQPQHF. The CDR3 DNA reads as TGTGCCAGCAGTATGGGCAATCAGCCCCAGCATTTT.

The chain uses TRBV5-1 and TRBJ2-7, with D hard to call. Trimming removed 0 bases from V and 6 bases from J, with 13 bases in between. The V gene's germline CDR1 is SGHRS and CDR2 YFSETQ. CDR3 length: 14 residues. The CDR3 loop is CASSLGALMFEQYF. Here the CDR3 DNA reads TGCGCCAGCAGCTTGGGGGCCCTGATGTTCGAGCAGTACTTC. Full variable domain (remainder filled in from reference TRBV5-1 and TRBJ2-7): KAGVTQTPRYLIKTRGQQVTLSCSPISGHRSVSWYQQTPGQGLQFLFEYFSETQRNKGNFPGRFSGRQFSNSRSEMNVSTLELGDSALYLCASSLGALMFEQYFGPGTRLTVT.

The rearrangement links TRBV12-3 or TRBV12-4 to TRBJ2-7; no firm D call. Between the trimmed V and J ends, which lost 5 bases and 5 bases, there was a span of 7 bases. The CDR3 sequence is 11 residues long. The CDR3 spells CASSLQNEQYF. CDR3 bases: TGTGCCAGCAGTCTCCAGAACGAGCAGTACTTC.

This chain links TRBV20-1 with TRBJ1-4, with TRBD1 as a possible D gene (6 bases). The CDR3 loop spans 14 amino acids. The germline V gene encodes CDR1 DFQATT and CDR2 SNEGSKA (reference sequence). Trimming pared 4 bases from V and 8 bases from J, leaving 17 bases between. CDR3 in DNA: TGCAGTGCTACCGGTGGACAGCTCGGGGAAAAACTGTTTTTT. It translates to CSATGGQLGEKLFF.

V usage is TRBV29-1 and J usage is TRBJ1-2; a weak D match, TRBD1 (6 bases). V shed 5 bases and J shed 6 bases, with 13 bases lying between them. This CDR3 region has 12 residues. CDR1 and CDR2 from the germline V gene are SQVTM and ANQGSEA. In DNA, the CDR3 is TGCAGCGTTCTCGCTCGGGGGCATGGCTACACCTTC. Translating it yields CSVLARGHGYTF.

The chain combines TRBV30 with TRBJ1-3; D might be TRBD1 (6 bases). V was cut by 6 bases and J by 4 bases, with 16 bases left in between. CDR3 length: 14 amino acids. Germline CDR1 reads GTSNPN; CDR2 reads SVGIG (reference sequence). CDR3 nucleotides: TGTGCCTGTCCCAGGACAGCCCGCGGAAACACCATATATTTT. It encodes CACPRTARGNTIYF.

This chain uses TRBV7-9 with TRBJ2-5; weak D call: TRBD2 (5 bases). V was cut by 3 bases and J by 1 base, with 9 bases left in between. The CDR3 spans 14 residues. Per germline, CDR1 SEHNR and CDR2 FQNEAQ (reference sequence). CDR3 protein: CASSFGGLQETQYF. CDR3 nucleotide sequence: TGTGCCAGCAGCTTCGGCGGGCTCCAAGAGACCCAGTACTTC.

The table lists this clonotype with a few counts. This sequence joins TRBV5-5 and TRBJ2-3, with D tentatively TRBD1 or TRBD2 (5 bases each). The CDR3 runs to 17 residues. V gave up 3 bases and J gave up 4 bases, with 21 bases separating them. Germline assignment: CDR1 SGHKS and CDR2 YYEKEE (reference sequence). DNA for the CDR3: TGTGCCAGCAGCTACGCCGGGACCCCAAGCCCGTCAGATACGCAGTATTTT. Protein sequence: CASSYAGTPSPSDTQYF.

The chain combines TRBV20-1 with TRBJ2-7; 7 positions agree with TRBD2. The CDR3 is 14 residues long. With V trimmed by 0 bases and J by 4 bases, 6 bases remained unmatched. The germline gives CDR1 DFQATT, CDR2 SNEGSKA (reference sequence). The CDR3 protein is CSARDRLATYEQYF. CDR3 in DNA: TGCAGTGCTAGAGATAGACTAGCTACATACGAGCAGTACTTC.

Concerning this clonotype: Since a much larger clone is just one base distant, this may be a read error. This chain joins TRBV7-2 and TRBJ2-7; D unclear. V was trimmed by 3 bases and J by 3 bases, leaving 6 bases between them. From germline, CDR1 is SGHTA and CDR2 FQGNSA. The CDR3 length is 12 residues. For the CDR3, the DNA is TGTGCCAGCAGCTTCCTTTTCTACGAGCAGTACTTC. Protein: CASSFLFYEQYF. Combining the CDR3 with reference TRBV7-2 and TRBJ2-7 gives the whole variable domain GAGVSQSPSNKVTEKGKDVELRCDPISGHTALYWYRQSLGQGLEFLIYFQGNSAPDKSGLPSDRFSAERTGGSVSTLTIQRTQQEDSAVYLCASSFLFYEQYFGPGTRLTVT.

This chain connects TRBV7-2 to TRBJ2-7; 8 bases are a match to TRBD2. The CDR3 sequence is 15 residues long. Germline CDR1 and CDR2: SGHTA and FQGNSA. The trim removed 3 bases at V and 2 bases at J, leaving 6 bases unmatched. This CDR3 reads CASSFSVAGTYEQYF. CDR3 bases: TGTGCCAGCAGCTTTAGCGTAGCGGGGACCTACGAGCAGTACTTC.